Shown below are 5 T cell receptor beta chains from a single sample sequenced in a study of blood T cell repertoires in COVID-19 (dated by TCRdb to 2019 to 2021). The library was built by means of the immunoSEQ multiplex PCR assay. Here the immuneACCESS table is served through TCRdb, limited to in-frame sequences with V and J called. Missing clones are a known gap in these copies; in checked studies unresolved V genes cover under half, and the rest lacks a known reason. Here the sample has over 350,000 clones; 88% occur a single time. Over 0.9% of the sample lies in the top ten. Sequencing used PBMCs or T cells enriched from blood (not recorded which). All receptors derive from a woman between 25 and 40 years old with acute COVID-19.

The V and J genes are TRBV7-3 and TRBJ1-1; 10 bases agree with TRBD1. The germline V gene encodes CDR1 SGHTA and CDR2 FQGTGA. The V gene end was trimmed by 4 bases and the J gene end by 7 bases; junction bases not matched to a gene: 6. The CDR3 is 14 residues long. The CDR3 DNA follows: TGTGCCAGCAGCTCGACAGGGGGCACAGATGAAGCTTTCTTT. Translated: CASSSTGGTDEAFF.

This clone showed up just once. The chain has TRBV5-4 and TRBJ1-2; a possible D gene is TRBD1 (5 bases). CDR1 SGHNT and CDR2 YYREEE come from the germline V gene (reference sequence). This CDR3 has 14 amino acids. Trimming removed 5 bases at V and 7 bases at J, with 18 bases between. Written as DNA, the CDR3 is TGTGCCAGCAGTCTCGCAAGGGGTATGGGTGGCTACACCTTC. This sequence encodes CASSLARGMGGYTF.

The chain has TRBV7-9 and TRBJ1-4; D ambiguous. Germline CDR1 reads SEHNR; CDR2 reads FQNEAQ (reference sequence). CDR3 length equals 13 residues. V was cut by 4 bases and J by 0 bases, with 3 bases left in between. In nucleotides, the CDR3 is TGTGCCAGCAGCTCCACAACTAATGAAAAACTGTTTTTT. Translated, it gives CASSSTTNEKLFF. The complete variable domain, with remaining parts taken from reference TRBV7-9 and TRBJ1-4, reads DTGVSQNPRHKITKRGQNVTFRCDPISEHNRLYWYRQTLGQGPEFLTYFQNEAQLEKSRLLSDRFSAERPKGSFSTLEIQRTEQGDSAMYLCASSSTTNEKLFFGSGTQLSVL.

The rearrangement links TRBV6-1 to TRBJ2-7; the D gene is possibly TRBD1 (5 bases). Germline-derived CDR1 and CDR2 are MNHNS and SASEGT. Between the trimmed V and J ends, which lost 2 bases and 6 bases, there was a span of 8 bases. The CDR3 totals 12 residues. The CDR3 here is CASSERGSEQYF. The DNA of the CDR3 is TGTGCCAGCAGTGAAAGGGGATCCGAGCAGTACTTC.

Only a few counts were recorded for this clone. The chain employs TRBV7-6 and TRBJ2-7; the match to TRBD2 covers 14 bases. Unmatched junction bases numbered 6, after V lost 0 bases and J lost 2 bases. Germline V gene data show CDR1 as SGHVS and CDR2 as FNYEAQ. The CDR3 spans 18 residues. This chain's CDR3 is CASSLAGTSGGYTYEQYF. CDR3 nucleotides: TGTGCCAGCAGCTTAGCCGGGACTAGCGGGGGATATACCTACGAGCAGTACTTC.